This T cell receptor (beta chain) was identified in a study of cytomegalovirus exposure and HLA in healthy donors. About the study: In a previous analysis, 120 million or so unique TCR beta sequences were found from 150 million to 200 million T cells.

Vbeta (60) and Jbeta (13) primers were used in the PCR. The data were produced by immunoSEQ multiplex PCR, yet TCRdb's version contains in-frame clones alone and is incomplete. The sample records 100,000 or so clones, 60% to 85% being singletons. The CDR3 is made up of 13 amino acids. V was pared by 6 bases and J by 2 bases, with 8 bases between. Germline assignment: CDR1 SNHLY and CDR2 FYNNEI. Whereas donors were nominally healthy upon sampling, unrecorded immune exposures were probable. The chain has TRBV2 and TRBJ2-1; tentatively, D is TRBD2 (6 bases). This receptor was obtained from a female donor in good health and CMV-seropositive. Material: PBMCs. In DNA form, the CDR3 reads TGTGCCAGCAGGGGGGAGGCCTACAATGAGCAGTTCTTC. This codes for CASRGEAYNEQFF.